This TCR beta chain was identified during a study of shared clonotypes between healthy human individuals (TCRdb year 2020). In the study overall: The cohort comprised two women and a few men aged 18 to 49 years. For each donor, CD4 naive and CD4 memory were each given three plates, CD8 naive was given two plates, and CD8 memory was given one plate. To estimate repertoire size and how much clonotypes are shared between individuals, the study performed deep sequencing of blood TCR repertoires from a handful of healthy adults. To increase sequencing depth and limit assay-specific biases, different laboratories used diverse techniques to prepare libraries and sequence TCR repertoires. Between about 0.9 and 8.9 billion PBMCs per donor were obtained by leukapheresis.

Taken from the germline V gene, the CDR1 and CDR2 loops are ENHRY and SYGVKD. V and J lose 6 bases and 1 base, and a span of 9 bases separates them. CDR3 length: 13 amino acids, cysteine to phenylalanine. Kept here is only the CDR3 DNA, which spans 39 bases and is read in frame from base 1. Using the deep immunoSEQ assay, multiplex PCR amplified TCR CDR3 regions from genomic DNA. Extracted genomic DNA from each cell subset was spread evenly across all wells of several immunoSEQ 96-well plates, with each plate serving as a replicate. For sorted subsets, approximately 190 ng genomic DNA, equal to tens of thousands of T cell genomes, was loaded into each replicate PCR. The purified libraries were quantified using a Qubit 3.0 fluorometer, sized with a Bioanalyzer 2100, and then quantified again using the KAPA Library Quantification kit. Every immunoSEQ 96-well plate was sequenced on a dedicated single-read 150-cycle Illumina NextSeq 550 flow cell. In the authors' own workflow: Because only junctional sequences without quality scores were contained in the immunoSEQ output, filtering matching that applied to full-length reads could not be performed. To assign V/J genes and CDR3, sequences were annotated against IMGT germline references using PyIR, a Python wrapper for IgBLAST v1.9. Reads were removed for weak V/J assignments (E-value above 1e-6), missing CDR3, stop codons, out-of-frame junctions, or ambiguous translated residues. A V3J clonotype was defined by an identical inferred V gene, J gene, and CDR3 amino acid sequence. Percentage overlap between repertoires was calculated by dividing the number of shared unique clonotypes by the size of the smaller repertoire. Three approaches were used to assess repertoire richness: RTK rarefaction, the Chao1 estimator, and Recon v2.1 estimates of unobserved clonotypes. For all TCRbeta clonotypes obtained by the gDNA method from several donors, generation probabilities were computed with OLGA. Drawn from immuneACCESS, this table holds only the in-frame rearrangements with V and J called that TCRdb kept. Clones are partly lost; checked studies trace under half to an unresolved V gene and leave the rest unexplained. V, J and clone size reflect that table, while D and trimming were determined from the DNA. This sample is represented by hundreds of thousands of clones; roughly 95% of them were singletons. The ten top clones hold 0.06% of the sample.

On the study overall, not on this receptor specifically: Compared with non-shared clonotypes, clonotypes shared by all four sorted-subset donors had higher generation probabilities. Sampling was restricted to blood, and TCR repertoires in tissues likely differ from the TCR repertoires found in blood. Based on pairwise subsampling, the degree of clonotype sharing among donors was expected to be affected by sequencing depth. Larger estimated clonotype richness was generally found for naive subsets than for memory subsets. Because the study included a small number of donors, the genetic and exposure-history diversity represented was limited. Sharing across a handful of donors was observed for about 5% of naive CD4, under 4% of naive CD8, 2.3% of memory CD4, and roughly 0.4% of memory CD8 clonotypes. Rarefaction of sorted-subset datasets indicated incomplete sequencing despite the large sequencing depth.

Worth noting for this clone: Its recognized antigen is unknown. Base quality data are lacking; no much larger clone is found one base away.

Donors were healthy HIV-negative adults with no recently reported acute infections or vaccinations. Only Caucasian adults living in Nashville, Tennessee, USA were represented among the donors. CD4+ T cells were enriched by magnetic negative selection, after which naive cells were positively selected on CD45RA and the negative fraction was taken as the memory subset. After blood collection by leukapheresis, PBMCs were isolated using Ficoll-Histopaque density gradient centrifugation and then cryopreserved in the vapor phase of liquid nitrogen. Analytical flow cytometry was used to check the purity and quantity of every magnetically sorted T cell population. From each sorted fraction, genomic DNA was isolated and quantified by UV absorbance on a Nanodrop 2000c.

The source of this sequence is a woman in her twenties or thirties in good health. The sample was naive CD4+ T cells sorted from blood. The sample's cell subset or site, from its label and the paper: CD45RA+ positively selected. Recombination linked TRBV10-3 to TRBJ1-1, with TRBD1 perhaps the D gene, on 6 matching bases. This receptor has the CDR3 CAIRQDRNTEAFF. The DNA reads TGTGCCATCAGACAGGACAGGAACACTGAAGCTTTCTTT.